These 20 T cell receptor beta chains originate from one sample sequenced in a study of blood T cell repertoires in COVID-19. Repertoires were generated with immunoSEQ multiplex PCR, while TCRdb's copy carries only in-frame clones and drops some. The sample has approximately 80,000 clones, roughly nine tenths seen once; the top ten hold approximately 9.7%. Sequencing used peripheral blood. The receptors derive from a human donor in a cohort sampled during active COVID-19.

V is TRBV5-4 and J is TRBJ1-1; D remains unclear. The CDR3 is made up of 14 amino acids. Trimming stripped 0 bases from V and 0 bases from J, with 6 bases between. Germline-derived CDR1 and CDR2 are SGHNT and YYREEE (reference sequence). This CDR3 is CASSLAVMNTEAFF. The DNA of the CDR3 is TGTGCCAGCAGCTTGGCAGTCATGAACACTGAAGCTTTCTTT.

V is TRBV7-8 and J is TRBJ1-1, with 10 bases lining up with TRBD1. Germline CDR1 is SGHVS and CDR2 is FQNEAQ. V shed 5 bases and J 10 bases; nucleotides not matched to a gene: 13. CDR3 length: 15 amino acids. The CDR3 sequence: CASSISTGGSGGAFF. Here the CDR3 DNA reads TGTGCCAGCAGCATTTCGACAGGGGGCTCGGGTGGAGCTTTCTTT.

The genes are TRBV18 and TRBJ1-2; D may be TRBD1 (5 bases). The germline V and J ends were trimmed by 3 bases and 0 bases, with 14 bases remaining between them. The CDR3 sequence is 16 residues long. Germline loops: CDR1 KGHSH, CDR2 LQKENI. The CDR3: CASSPQQGSSNYGYTF. DNA of the CDR3: TGTGCCAGCTCACCGCAGCAGGGTTCTTCTAACTATGGCTACACCTTC.

The CDR3 bases are TGTGCCAGCAGTTACCCAGGGGATTCACCCCTCCACTTT. This codes for CASSYPGDSPLHF. The chain joins TRBV6-5 to TRBJ1-6, with D tentatively TRBD1 (6 bases). CDR3 length: 13 amino acids. The V end lost 2 bases, the J end lost 8 bases, and 7 bases lay between the germline ends. The germline gives CDR1 MNHEY, CDR2 SVGAGI.

The V call is TRBV6-2 or TRBV6-3, the J call TRBJ1-5; a possible D gene is TRBD1 (5 bases). V gave up 2 bases and J gave up 1 base, with 21 bases separating them. From germline, CDR1 is MNHEY and CDR2 SVGEGT. This CDR3 is built from 19 residues. CDR3 coding DNA: TGTGCCAGCAGTTACGAGGAGGGAAGGGGTTTTGGAAGCAATCAGCCCCAGCATTTT. It specifies CASSYEEGRGFGSNQPQHF.

This chain uses TRBV6-5 with TRBJ2-7; a possible D gene is TRBD2 (6 bases). CDR1 MNHEY and CDR2 SVGAGI come from the germline V gene. The CDR3 is 13 amino acids. V lost 6 bases to trimming and J lost 2 bases, with 11 bases between them. In nucleotides, the CDR3 is TGTGCCAGCAGCCGGGAGACCGCCTACGAGCAGTACTTC. Protein sequence: CASSRETAYEQYF.

The rearrangement uses TRBV7-3 and TRBJ2-1; D unresolved. V was shortened by 1 base and J by 7 bases, with 8 bases between the two germline ends. The CDR3 length is 13 residues. Per the germline V gene, CDR1 is SGHTA and CDR2 is FQGTGA. The CDR3 coding sequence is TGTGCCAGCAGCTTAATCCCTCGGAATGAGCAGTTCTTC. This codes for CASSLIPRNEQFF. Complete variable domain (other parts from reference TRBV7-3 and TRBJ2-1): GAGVSQTPSNKVTEKGKYVELRCDPISGHTALYWYRQSLGQGPEFLIYFQGTGAADDSGLPNDRFFAVRPEGSVSTLKIQRTERGDSAVYLCASSLIPRNEQFFGPGTRLTVL.

CDR3 coding DNA: TGTGCCACCGAGCAGGGTGTCTCCTATGAGCAGTTCTTC. Translated, it gives CATEQGVSYEQFF. The V and J genes are TRBV6-4 and TRBJ2-1; D perhaps matches TRBD1 (5 bases). The CDR3 is made up of 13 amino acids. V lost 10 bases and J lost 8, with 18 bases in between. CDR1 is MRHNA, CDR2 SNTAGT, per germline.

CDR3 sequence (DNA): TGTGCCAGCAGCTTAGTTTCAGTCCAAGAGACCCAGTACTTC. Amino acid sequence: CASSLVSVQETQYF. The V call is TRBV7-9, the J call TRBJ2-5, with D hard to call. Germline CDR1 and CDR2: SEHNR and FQNEAQ (reference sequence). Trimming removed 1 base from V and 1 base from J, with 7 bases in between. This CDR3 region has 14 residues.

The V gene is TRBV28, the J gene TRBJ2-1, with TRBD2 matching over 9 bases. In germline, CDR1 is MDHEN, CDR2 SYDVKM. The CDR3 has 15 amino acids. V gave up 3 bases and J gave up 4 bases; unmatched junction bases: 4. The CDR3 bases are TGTGCCAGCAGTTTGTGGCGGGAGGGGTACAATGAGCAGTTCTTC. It codes for CASSLWREGYNEQFF.

The gene calls are TRBV6-5 and TRBJ1-2, with 7 bases aligning to TRBD1. Germline V CDR1 and CDR2: MNHEY, SVGAGI. J was trimmed by 8 bases and V by 5 bases; bases with no gene match: 8. This CDR3 region has 13 residues. The CDR3: CASSTDRAQGYTF. The CDR3 nucleotides read TGTGCCAGCAGTACCGACAGGGCACAAGGCTACACCTTC.

The V and J genes are TRBV29-1 and TRBJ2-1; D possibly corresponds to TRBD2 (5 bases). Looked up from germline, CDR1 is SQVTM and CDR2 is ANQGSEA. CDR3 length equals 12 residues. Between the trimmed V and J ends, which lost 4 bases and 7 bases, there was a span of 11 bases. In DNA form, the CDR3 reads TGCAGCGTTGTAGTACGCGGGAATGAGCAGTTCTTC. This codes for CSVVVRGNEQFF.

V gene TRBV19 combines with J gene TRBJ1-3; no firm D call. V was shortened by 7 bases and J by 0 bases, with 13 bases between the two germline ends. Germline V CDR1 and CDR2: LNHDA, SQIVND (reference sequence). This CDR3 is built from 15 residues. The CDR3 region has the DNA TGTGCCAGTAATCCACCATTGAGCTCTGGAAACACCATATATTTT. Residues: CASNPPLSSGNTIYF.

The chain recombines TRBV27 with TRBJ1-6; 8 nucleotides line up with TRBD1. Germline V lookup: CDR1 MNHEY, CDR2 SMNVEV (reference sequence). The trim removed 6 bases at V and 5 bases at J, leaving 3 bases unmatched. This CDR3 has 14 residues. The CDR3 loop reads CASSRQGHNSPLHF. CDR3 nucleotide sequence: TGTGCCAGCAGCCGACAGGGGCATAATTCACCCCTCCACTTT.

The count of this clone is one. The chain joins TRBV27 to TRBJ2-1; 8 positions match TRBD1. The germline V gene has CDR1 MNHEY and CDR2 SMNVEV (reference sequence). Trimming took 5 bases from V and 8 from J; bases not matched to a gene: 17. The CDR3 spans 17 residues. The CDR3 bases are TGTGCCAGCAGTCAGGGGGCGGGACGTATAATAACCGATGAGCAGTTCTTC. This translates into CASSQGAGRIITDEQFF.

This clone came up once. This chain uses TRBV5-5 with TRBJ1-1; no clear D. The germline V gene encodes CDR1 SGHKS and CDR2 YYEKEE (reference sequence). The CDR3 loop spans 15 amino acids. Trimming took 4 bases from V and 10 from J, leaving 23 bases between them. CDR3 nucleotide sequence: TGTGCCAGCAGCCCCTCGGGAGACGGAAACCTCGGAGCTTTCTTT. This encodes CASSPSGDGNLGAFF.

The rearrangement joins TRBV7-3 to TRBJ1-1, with 8 positions matching TRBD1. The CDR3 runs 15 residues. With 5 bases clipped from V and 1 base from J, the junction kept 6 bases outside the gene matches. Germline-derived CDR1 and CDR2 are SGHTA and FQGTGA. The CDR3 region is CASSPSGTGNTEAFF. The CDR3 nucleotides read TGTGCCAGCAGCCCCTCTGGGACAGGGAACACTGAAGCTTTCTTT.

The chain couples TRBV6-5 to TRBJ2-1, with TRBD2 as a possible D gene (6 bases). This CDR3 comprises 15 residues. V was shortened by 7 bases and J by 4 bases, with 17 bases between the two germline ends. Germline V gene sequence: CDR1 MNHEY, CDR2 SVGAGI. In DNA form, the CDR3 reads TGTGCCAGCACAACTGCAGGGAGGCCGTACAATGAGCAGTTCTTC. It is translated as CASTTAGRPYNEQFF.

The chain recombines TRBV6-5 with TRBJ1-4; perhaps TRBD1 as D (5 bases). Trimming took off 7 bases at V and 8 bases at J, with 14 bases between the two ends. This CDR3 comprises 13 residues. The germline V gene has CDR1 MNHEY and CDR2 SVGAGI. The CDR3 sequence is CASTPGGREKLFF. The CDR3 coding sequence is TGTGCCAGCACCCCCGGGGGACGGGAAAAACTGTTTTTT.

This clone was recorded once. The chain couples TRBV28 to TRBJ2-7, with TRBD2 matching 8 bases. Germline loops: CDR1 MDHEN, CDR2 SYDVKM. V shed 5 bases and J 2 bases; nucleotides not matched to a gene: 5. The CDR3 consists of 14 residues. CDR3 amino acids: CASSPGLGAYEQYF. The CDR3 nucleotides are TGTGCCAGCAGTCCGGGACTAGGGGCCTACGAGCAGTACTTC.